These 28 T cell receptor beta chains came from one sample sequenced in a study of yellow fever vaccine responses in identical twins. A single record per CDR3 protein comes from TCRdb applying MiXCR to the RT-PCR reads. The table lists around 1,400 distinct CDR3 sequences, 89% of them singletons. The starting material was T cells from blood (PBMCs), unsorted or a sorted subset (not recorded which), obtained before or after yellow fever vaccination (not recorded which). These receptors all stem from a female donor who received the yellow fever vaccine.

This chain connects TRBV11-2 to TRBJ1-5; tentative D call: TRBD1 (6 bases). The CDR3 length is 14 residues. Germline assignment: CDR1 SGHAT and CDR2 FQNNGV. V was cut by 6 bases and J by 5 bases, with 14 bases left in between. CDR3 DNA: TGTGCCAGCAGGGGGCGGGGGGGCGATCAGCCCCAGCATTTT. Its translation: CASRGRGGDQPQHF. The full variable domain, with the rest looked up from reference TRBV11-2 and TRBJ1-5, is EAGVAQSPRYKIIEKRQSVAFWCNPISGHATLYWYQQILGQGPKLLIQFQNNGVVDDSQLPKDRFSAERLKGVDSTLKIQPAKLEDSAVYLCASRGRGGDQPQHFGDGTRLSIL.

This chain uses TRBV5-1 with TRBJ2-7; D uncertain. This CDR3 has 14 amino acids. Trimming pared 0 bases from V and 2 bases from J, leaving 9 bases between. CDR1 is SGHRS, CDR2 YFSETQ, per germline. The chain's CDR3 is CASSLDGVPYEQYF. CDR3 DNA sequence: TGCGCCAGCAGCTTGGATGGGGTCCCCTACGAGCAGTACTTC.

This clonotype was found once. V is TRBV11-1 and J is TRBJ1-1; 9 bases agree with TRBD1. The length of the CDR3 is 12 residues. The V and J ends lost 5 bases and 10 bases, in that order; junction bases with no gene match: 5. Germline values: CDR1 SGHAT, CDR2 FQDESV (reference sequence). The CDR3 protein is CASSKPDRGAFF. In nucleotides, the CDR3 is TGTGCCAGCAGCAAACCGGACAGGGGAGCTTTCTTT.

The chain combines TRBV28 with TRBJ1-2; unclear D gene. V was pared by 6 bases and J by 2 bases, with 4 bases between. Germline V gene lookup returns CDR1 MDHEN and CDR2 SYDVKM. This CDR3 is built from 11 residues. In nucleotides, the CDR3 is TGTGCCAGCAGGACGAACTATGGCTACACCTTC. Translated, it gives CASRTNYGYTF.

This chain joins TRBV13 and TRBJ2-1; 9 bases match TRBD1. J gave up 5 bases and V 5 bases, and 4 bases lay outside the gene matches. CDR3 length: 14 amino acids. The germline V gene has CDR1 PRHDT and CDR2 FYEKMQ (reference sequence). The CDR3 is CASSTRDRDNEQFF. The CDR3, as DNA: TGTGCCAGCAGCACTAGGGACAGGGACAATGAGCAGTTCTTC.

CDR3 region: CASSPHSNEQFF. The CDR3 DNA follows: TGTGCCAGCAGTCCCCATTCTAATGAGCAGTTCTTC. This sequence joins TRBV6-2 or TRBV6-3 and TRBJ2-1; no definite D call. Germline V lookup: CDR1 MNHEY, CDR2 SVGEGT. This CDR3 has 12 amino acids. V lost 5 bases to trimming and J lost 7 bases, with 9 bases between them.

This clonotype was picked up one time. The J gene is TRBJ2-1, the V gene TRBV5-4, with D perhaps matching TRBD2 (5 bases). The germline V gene has CDR1 SGHNT and CDR2 YYREEE (reference sequence). V shed 0 bases and J shed 6 bases, with 7 bases lying between them. The CDR3 spans 13 residues. CDR3 residues: CASSLVSVNEQFF. CDR3 DNA sequence: TGTGCCAGCAGCTTGGTTAGCGTCAATGAGCAGTTCTTC.

The V gene is TRBV19, the J gene TRBJ1-1; TRBD1 might be the D (5 bases). V lost 5 bases and J lost 3, with 16 bases in between. The CDR3 extends over 15 amino acids. CDR1 and CDR2 (germline): LNHDA, SQIVND (reference sequence). CDR3 loop: CASSRVQGVDTEAFF. DNA for the CDR3: TGTGCCAGTAGTCGGGTTCAGGGCGTCGACACTGAAGCTTTCTTT.

The chain couples TRBV25-1 to TRBJ2-4, with TRBD2 matching 7 bases. There are 13 residues in the CDR3. V was pared by 5 bases and J by 6 bases, with 4 bases of the junction left unmatched. Germline V gives CDR1 MGHDK, CDR2 SYGVNS. The CDR3 reads CASSRAGINIQYF. CDR3 nucleotide sequence: TGTGCCAGCAGTAGAGCGGGGATAAACATTCAGTACTTC.

The chain uses TRBV24-1 and TRBJ2-1; D may match TRBD1 or TRBD2 (5 bases each). There are 10 residues in the CDR3. The germline gives CDR1 KGHDR, CDR2 SFDVKD. V dropped 9 bases and J dropped 10 bases, with 9 bases sitting between them. DNA of the CDR3: TGTGCCACCGGGGACGACGAGCAGTTCTTC. As protein: CATGDDEQFF.

The chain uses TRBV11-1 and TRBJ2-1; D gene uncertain. The CDR3 consists of 15 residues. The germline V and J ends were trimmed by 1 base and 7 bases, with 14 bases remaining between them. The V gene's germline CDR1 is SGHAT and CDR2 FQDESV (reference sequence). CDR3 amino acids: CASSLVSHSHNEQFF. The CDR3 DNA is TGTGCCAGCAGCTTAGTTTCCCACTCGCATAATGAGCAGTTCTTC.

The sample holds one count of this clonotype. Sequence at one end of the junction differs from germline and may be a read error. In DNA, the CDR3 is TGCGCCAGCAGCAGGGGGACCGGGACTAGCGGGAAAAATTTT. Protein sequence: CASSRGTGTSGKNF. The J gene is TRBJ2-3, the V gene TRBV5-1; 13 positions match TRBD2. In germline, CDR1 is SGHRS, CDR2 YFSETQ. This CDR3 is 14 amino acids long.

The chain joins TRBV11-1 to TRBJ2-3; 9 nucleotides line up with TRBD2. With 3 bases clipped from V and 5 bases from J, the junction kept 6 bases outside the gene matches. Germline CDR1 is SGHAT and CDR2 is FQDESV (reference sequence). CDR3 length equals 15 residues. The CDR3 protein is CASSFVAGEGDTQYF. CDR3 nucleotide sequence: TGTGCCAGCAGCTTCGTAGCGGGAGAGGGAGATACGCAGTATTTT.

The chain joins TRBV10-3 to TRBJ1-2; unclear D gene. Germline loops: CDR1 ENHRY, CDR2 SYGVKD. V was shortened by 1 base and J by 2 bases, with 11 bases between the two germline ends. The CDR3 runs 15 residues. As DNA, the CDR3 is TGTGCCATCAGTGAGTTGGAGGGAGTAAACTATGGCTACACCTTC. Translated, it gives CAISELEGVNYGYTF.

The CDR3 nucleotides are TGTGCCAGCAGCCTACGGGAGACAGGGAACTATGGCTACACCTTC. Translating it yields CASSLRETGNYGYTF. This chain links TRBV7-9 with TRBJ1-2; 7 bases map to TRBD1. This CDR3 comprises 15 residues. Germline V gene data show CDR1 as SEHNR and CDR2 as FQNEAQ (reference sequence). V dropped 5 bases and J dropped 2; count of bases not matched to a gene: 8.

The J gene is TRBJ2-7, the V gene TRBV12-3 or TRBV12-4; tentatively, D is TRBD1 or TRBD2 (5 bases each). V dropped 5 bases and J dropped 4 bases, with 12 bases sitting between them. The CDR3 has 13 amino acids. Written as DNA, the CDR3 is TGTGCCAGCAGTGGGCTCGGGGCTTACGAGCAGTACTTC. The encoded protein is CASSGLGAYEQYF.

This chain uses TRBV10-1 with TRBJ1-1; D gene uncertain. Germline V gives CDR1 WNHNN, CDR2 SYGVQD (reference sequence). CDR3 size: 13 residues. V was cut by 4 bases and J by 1 base, with 7 bases left in between. This CDR3 is CASSAQSNTEAFF. Here the CDR3 DNA reads TGCGCCAGCAGTGCACAGTCGAACACTGAAGCTTTCTTT.

The DNA of the CDR3 is TGTGCCAGCAGTCCCGATGGGAGGACAAGGGAGACCCAGTACTTC. Its protein product is CASSPDGRTRETQYF. The chain has TRBV27 and TRBJ2-5, with D perhaps TRBD2 (6 bases). Germline V gene sequence: CDR1 MNHEY, CDR2 SMNVEV (reference sequence). This CDR3 contains 15 residues. V lost 5 bases and J lost 5, with 18 bases in between.

This CDR3 is CASAGTGKMNTEAFF. As DNA, the CDR3 is TGTGCCAGTGCCGGGACAGGCAAAATGAACACTGAAGCTTTCTTT. The genes are TRBV6-1 and TRBJ1-1; 8 bases agree with TRBD1. The germline CDR1 and CDR2 sequences are MNHNS and SASEGT. Germline trimming cut 9 bases from V and 0 bases from J; bases unmatched to any gene: 9. The CDR3 runs 15 residues.

This chain joins TRBV11-3 and TRBJ1-1; D unresolved. The V end lost 5 bases, the J end lost 1 base, and 14 bases lay between the germline ends. CDR1 SGHNT and CDR2 YENEEA come from the germline V gene. This CDR3 contains 15 residues. The CDR3 coding sequence is TGTGCCAGCAGCCCAGGACCCTCTTGGAACACTGAAGCTTTCTTT. It specifies CASSPGPSWNTEAFF.

The J gene is TRBJ2-5, the V gene TRBV5-1, with D possibly matching TRBD1 (5 bases). V lost 4 bases and J lost 2, with 12 bases in between. The germline V gene encodes CDR1 SGHRS and CDR2 YFSETQ. There are 14 residues in the CDR3. The CDR3 DNA follows: TGCGCCAGCAGCGTGAGGACACTACAAGAGACCCAGTACTTC. The encoded protein is CASSVRTLQETQYF.

The genes are TRBV11-2 and TRBJ2-5; a weak D match, TRBD1 (6 bases). V dropped 4 bases and J dropped 8 bases, with 8 bases sitting between them. The CDR3 covers 11 residues. CDR1 SGHAT and CDR2 FQNNGV come from the germline V gene. The CDR3 region has the DNA TGTGCCAGCAGCTGGACAGATACCCAGTACTTC. Residues: CASSWTDTQYF. The variable domain in full, completed from reference TRBV11-2 and TRBJ2-5, reads EAGVAQSPRYKIIEKRQSVAFWCNPISGHATLYWYQQILGQGPKLLIQFQNNGVVDDSQLPKDRFSAERLKGVDSTLKIQPAKLEDSAVYLCASSWTDTQYFGPGTRLLVL.

V and J are TRBV23-1 and TRBJ1-6; D is undetermined. TRBV23-1 is known as an ORF, though its function is uncertain. The V end was cut by 7 bases, the J end by 9 bases, with 16 bases between. The CDR3 totals 14 residues. DNA for the CDR3: TGCGCCAGCATCGCCGGGATTAATCTTTCACCCCTCCACTTT. Translation gives CASIAGINLSPLHF.

V is TRBV10-3 and J is TRBJ2-2; unclear D gene. The CDR3 has 14 residues. Germline lookup yields CDR1 ENHRY and CDR2 SYGVKD. V was clipped by 9 bases and J by 3 bases, with 14 bases between them. CDR3 nucleotide sequence: TGTGCCATTCGGCCCGGGCTGTACACCGGGGAGCTGTTTTTT. It codes for CAIRPGLYTGELFF.

The chain uses TRBV11-3 and TRBJ1-1, with D uncertain. CDR1 and CDR2 from the germline V gene are SGHNT and YENEEA. V was shortened by 1 base and J by 3 bases, with 6 bases between the two germline ends. This CDR3 is built from 13 residues. The CDR3 loop reads CASSLGRDTEAFF. The CDR3 coding sequence is TGTGCCAGCAGCTTAGGACGGGACACTGAAGCTTTCTTT. Drawing the rest from reference TRBV11-3 and TRBJ1-1, the complete variable domain is EAGVVQSPRYKIIEKKQPVAFWCNPISGHNTLYWYLQNLGQGPELLIRYENEEAVDDSQLPKDRFSAERLKGVDSTLKIQPAELGDSAVYLCASSLGRDTEAFFGQGTRLTVV.

This chain links TRBV4-3 with TRBJ1-6; tentative D call: TRBD1 (5 bases). CDR3 size: 14 residues. V gave up 0 bases and J gave up 10 bases, with 10 bases separating them. The germline V gene encodes CDR1 LGHNA and CDR2 YSLEER. DNA for the CDR3: TGCGCCAGCAGCCAAGAGGGCAGGGCCTCACCCCTCCACTTT. This sequence encodes CASSQEGRASPLHF.

The rearrangement links TRBV11-3 to TRBJ2-1; 10 bases match TRBD2. This CDR3 region has 14 residues. V lost 2 bases to trimming and J lost 8 bases; unmatched junction nucleotides: 3. Germline V gene lookup returns CDR1 SGHNT and CDR2 YENEEA. The CDR3 region is CASSLTSGNHEQFF. DNA of the CDR3: TGTGCCAGCAGCTTAACTAGCGGGAACCATGAGCAGTTCTTC.

The chain recombines TRBV12-3 or TRBV12-4 with TRBJ1-2; the match to TRBD1 covers 7 bases. Trimming at V came to 4 bases and at J to 11 bases, leaving 16 bases not matched to a gene. The CDR3 length is 15 residues. CDR3 region: CASSSTGTAVARYTF. The CDR3 nucleotides are TGTGCCAGCAGTTCTACCGGGACAGCAGTCGCCAGGTACACCTTC.